This is a list of T cell receptor beta chains from one sample in a study of regulatory T cells in long-lasting Graves disease. MiXCR, applied by TCRdb to the multiplex PCR reads, yields one record per CDR3 protein. The sample yields around 480,000 distinct CDR3 sequences, roughly 16% seen once. The data were also submitted as part of a second study, on T cells in Graves' hyperthyroidism and ophthalmopathy.

The source material was peripheral blood mononuclear cells (PBMCs), sampled at new diagnosis, from a patient treated with antithyroid drugs. The receptors stem from a woman aged 35 to 59 with Graves disease. Each CDR3 is given with its conserved first and last residue. The D gene is left open where the match is weak. Not all rows give a size; the values are once, few, many and, for expanded clones, a class.

V gene	D gene	CDR3 length	J gene	clone size	CDR3 DNA	CDR3 protein
TRBV15	TRBD2	18	TRBJ2-1	NA	TGTGCCACCAGCAGAGCCGGGGGATTAGCGGGTTCCTACAATGAGCAGTTCTTC	CATSRAGGLAGSYNEQFF
TRBV7-8	TRBD1	14	TRBJ1-1	NA	TGTGCCAGCACCTACCGGACAGGGAGCACTGAAGCTTTCTTT	CASTYRTGSTEAFF
TRBV5-1	NA	15	TRBJ2-7	NA	TGCGCCAGCAGCTCCCACCGGGACCCCCAGATCGAGCAGTACTTC	CASSSHRDPQIEQYF
TRBV20-1	NA	15	TRBJ1-1	NA	TGCAGTGCTAGGGGGGGACACCACGGAAGGGCTGAAGCTTTCTTT	CSARGGHHGRAEAFF
TRBV4-1	NA	13	TRBJ1-4	NA	TGCGCCAGCAGCCGCGTTCAGACTGAAAAACTGTTTTTT	CASSRVQTEKLFF
TRBV20-1	NA	15	TRBJ2-3	many	TGCAGTGCAGGGGAGTTCGGTCGGGGCACAGATACGCAGTATTTT	CSAGEFGRGTDTQYF
TRBV28	NA	14	TRBJ1-2	many	TGTGCCAGCAAGTCGAGCCCGACAGCCTATGGCTACACCTTC	CASKSSPTAYGYTF
TRBV11-2	TRBD1	16	TRBJ2-5	many	TGTGCCAGCAGCTTCCTCCGGACAGGGGGCGAGGCGACCCAGTACTTC	CASSFLRTGGEATQYF
TRBV28	TRBD1	14	TRBJ1-4	many	TGTGCCAGCAGTGGGGGGACAGTCAATGAAAAACTGTTTTTT	CASSGGTVNEKLFF
TRBV3-1	NA	15	TRBJ2-2	many	TGTGCCAGCAGCCAAGAAACCACAACCTCGGGGGAGCTGTTTTTT	CASSQETTTSGELFF
TRBV20-1	NA	19	TRBJ1-6	few	TGCAGTGCTAGAGATCCCGAGGACCCCTCGGCCTCCTATAATTCACCCCTCCACTTT	CSARDPEDPSASYNSPLHF
TRBV6-1	NA	13	TRBJ1-1	NA	TGTGCCAGCAGTCGACTTGCCTTAACTGAAGCTTTCTTT	CASSRLALTEAFF
TRBV20-1	NA	14	TRBJ1-1	few	TGCAGTGCTGTACAGGTTACCGAGGGCACTGAAGCTTTCTTT	CSAVQVTEGTEAFF
TRBV12-3/TRBV12-4	TRBD2	16	TRBJ2-1	many	TGTGCCAGCAGTTTGGGGGGACTAGCGGGGGACAATGAGCAGTTCTTC	CASSLGGLAGDNEQFF
TRBV11-1	NA	11	TRBJ2-2	many	TGTGCCAGCAGCTCAGAGGGGGAGCTGTTTTTT	CASSSEGELFF
TRBV10-3	TRBD1	13	TRBJ1-6	NA	TGTGCCGTCCGGGACAGCTATAATTCACCCCTCCACTTT	CAVRDSYNSPLHF
TRBV5-1	NA	15	TRBJ1-1	many	TGCGCCAGCAGCTTGTTTTTATCGTCGAACACTGAAGCTTTCTTT	CASSLFLSSNTEAFF
TRBV3-1	NA	14	TRBJ1-4	many	TGTGCCAGCACCCCGGGACAATGGAATGAAAAACTGTTTTTT	CASTPGQWNEKLFF
TRBV12-3/TRBV12-4	TRBD1	13	TRBJ1-5	many	TGTGCCAGCACCGGGGACAGGCAACAGCCCCAGCATTTT	CASTGDRQQPQHF
TRBV29-1	TRBD1	13	TRBJ1-2	few	TGCAGCGTTGCCGGGACAGGGGGCGATGGCTACACCTTC	CSVAGTGGDGYTF
TRBV5-1	NA	15	TRBJ2-2	few	TGCGCCAGCAGCTGGGCAGGGATGAACACCGGGGAGCTGTTTTTT	CASSWAGMNTGELFF
TRBV4-1	NA	14	TRBJ1-5	many	TGCGCCAGCAGAAAATTAGGGGTGAATCAGCCCCAGCATTTT	CASRKLGVNQPQHF
TRBV10-3	TRBD2	16	TRBJ2-5	few	TGTGCCATCTCCCGAGGGCTAGCGGGGGCCCGAGAGACCCAGTACTTC	CAISRGLAGARETQYF
TRBV7-8	NA	14	TRBJ1-1	many	TGTGCCAGCAGCTTTAGCAGTGGGAACACTGAAGCTTTCTTT	CASSFSSGNTEAFF
TRBV15	NA	18	TRBJ1-5	few	TGTGCCACCAGCAGAGTTCGCAAACCCTTCGATCATAATCAGCCCCAGCATTTT	CATSRVRKPFDHNQPQHF
TRBV15	TRBD1	17	TRBJ2-7	NA	TGTGCCACCAGCAGAGTTGTAGACAGGGGATCTTACTACGAGCAGTACTTC	CATSRVVDRGSYYEQYF
TRBV2	TRBD1	15	TRBJ2-7	many	TGTGCCCGACAAATCGGGACAGGGCTCCCCTACGAGCAGTACTTC	CARQIGTGLPYEQYF
TRBV5-4	NA	14	TRBJ1-1	few	TGTGCCAGCAGCGCCGGGGCCGATAACACTGAAGCTTTCTTT	CASSAGADNTEAFF
TRBV6-1	TRBD2	13	TRBJ2-3	many	TGTGCCAGCAGCCAGCGGGGGATAGATACGCAGTATTTT	CASSQRGIDTQYF
TRBV7-9	NA	14	TRBJ1-1	many	TGTGCCAGCGGCAAAGAATCCATGAACACTGAAGCTTTCTTT	CASGKESMNTEAFF
TRBV10-3	NA	13	TRBJ2-2	few	TGTGCCATCACCGGGGCCGAGACCGGGGAGCTGTTTTTT	CAITGAETGELFF
TRBV3-1	NA	15	TRBJ1-2	many	TGTGCCAGCAGCCGACTGTACGACGGGATGCGGGGCTACACCTTC	CASSRLYDGMRGYTF
TRBV6-2/TRBV6-3	NA	16	TRBJ1-1	NA	TGTGCCAGCAGTTACTGGGCAGTCAAAATGAACACTGAAGCTTTCTTT	CASSYWAVKMNTEAFF
TRBV11-2	TRBD1	14	TRBJ1-1	many	TGTGCCAGCAGCTTATGGACAGGCGACACTGAAGCTTTCTTT	CASSLWTGDTEAFF
TRBV10-3	TRBD1	15	TRBJ1-1	few	TGTGCCATCAGTTCCACGACAGGGATGTTTACTGAAGCTTTCTTT	CAISSTTGMFTEAFF
TRBV28	TRBD1	14	TRBJ1-2	NA	TGTGCCAACAGCTTTGCAGGGGGCGCGGGCGGCTACACCTTC	CANSFAGGAGGYTF
TRBV4-2	NA	14	TRBJ1-5	NA	TGTGCCAGCAGCCAAGGAGGGACCACAGTGCCCCAGCATTTT	CASSQGGTTVPQHF
TRBV19	TRBD2	17	TRBJ2-3	NA	TGTGCCAGCAGCCCCCGGACTAGCGGGGGGGTCACAGATACGCAGTATTTT	CASSPRTSGGVTDTQYF
TRBV12-5	NA	15	TRBJ1-1	many	TGTGCTAGCCTACCCGGACGGTTTTCGAACACTGAAGCTTTCTTT	CASLPGRFSNTEAFF
TRBV7-9	NA	15	TRBJ2-3	NA	TGTGCCAGCAGCTTTCCGGCAGCCACTGCGGATACGCAGTATTTT	CASSFPAATADTQYF
TRBV14	NA	12	TRBJ1-2	few	TGTGCCAGCAGCCAAAACCAGGGCGGCTACACCTTC	CASSQNQGGYTF
TRBV28	TRBD2	15	TRBJ2-3	many	TGTGCCAGCAGCCTGACGGGACTAAACACAGATACGCAGTATTTT	CASSLTGLNTDTQYF
TRBV30	NA	13	TRBJ1-5	many	TGTGCCTGGACCGCCACTAGCAATCAGCCCCAGCATTTT	CAWTATSNQPQHF
TRBV5-1	TRBD2	15	TRBJ2-7	many	TGTGCCAGCAGCTGGGGACTAGCGGGGGACTACGAGCAGTACTTC	CASSWGLAGDYEQYF
TRBV4-1	NA	13	TRBJ1-2	NA	TGCGCCAGCAGCCAAGTCTTATCGGCAGGCTACACCTTC	CASSQVLSAGYTF
TRBV11-2	NA	13	TRBJ1-1	once	TGTGCCAGCAGCACCGACGCAATCCACAAGGCTTTCTTT	CASSTDAIHKAFF
TRBV19	TRBD2	15	TRBJ2-3	NA	TGTGCCAGTAGGACTAGCGGGGCTAGCACAGATACGCAGTATTTT	CASRTSGASTDTQYF
TRBV2	TRBD1	14	TRBJ2-1	NA	TGTGCCAGGACGACAGGGGACTCCTACAATGAGCAGTTCTTC	CARTTGDSYNEQFF
TRBV9	NA	14	TRBJ1-5	NA	TGTGCCAGCAGCGTGGGACCTGACAATCAGCCCCAGCATTTT	CASSVGPDNQPQHF
TRBV20-1	NA	16	TRBJ1-2	NA	TGCAGTGCTAGAGATCCGGCCCTGCCAGGGTCGTGGGGCTACACCTTC	CSARDPALPGSWGYTF
TRBV7-9	TRBD1	15	TRBJ1-1	many	TGTGCCAGCAGCCGTCCCGGGACAGGTGGTGGTGAAGCTTTCTTT	CASSRPGTGGGEAFF